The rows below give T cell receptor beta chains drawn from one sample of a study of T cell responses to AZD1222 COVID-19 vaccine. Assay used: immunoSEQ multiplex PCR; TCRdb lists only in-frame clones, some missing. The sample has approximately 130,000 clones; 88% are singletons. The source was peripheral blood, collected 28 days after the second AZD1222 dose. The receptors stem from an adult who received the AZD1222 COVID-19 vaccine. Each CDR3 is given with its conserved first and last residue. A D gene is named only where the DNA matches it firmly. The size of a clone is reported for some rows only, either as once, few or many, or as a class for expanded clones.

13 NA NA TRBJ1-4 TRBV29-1 TGCAGCGTTGGGAGGGGGACTAATGAAAAACTGTTTTTT CSVGRGTNEKLFF
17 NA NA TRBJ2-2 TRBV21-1 TGTGCCAGCAGCAACACTAGCGGGGTGACGAACACCGGGGAGCTGTTTTTT CASSNTSGVTNTGELFF
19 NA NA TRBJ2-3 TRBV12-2 TGTGCAAGTCGCTTAGAATCAGCGGTGCGGAAACTAAGCACAGATACGCAGTATTTT CASRLESAVRKLSTDTQYF
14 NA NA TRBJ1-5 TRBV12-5 TGTGCTAGTGGTTCGGAAACAGTAGTAGTGCCCCAGCATTTT CASGSETVVVPQHF
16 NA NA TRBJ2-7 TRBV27 TGTGCCAGCAGTCCATACCCTGACGCTATCCTTCACGAGCAGTACTTC CASSPYPDAILHEQYF
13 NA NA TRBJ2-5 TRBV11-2 TGTGCCAGCAGCTTAGCAGATTGGGAGACCCAGTACTTC CASSLADWETQYF
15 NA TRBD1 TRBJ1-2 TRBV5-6 TGTGCCAGCAGCTTGGGACAGGGTATAAACTATGGCTACACCTTC CASSLGQGINYGYTF
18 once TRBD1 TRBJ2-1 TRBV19 TGTGCCAGTAGTATAGACTCCCCGGGACAGGGGGCGGACAATGAGCAGTTCTTC CASSIDSPGQGADNEQFF
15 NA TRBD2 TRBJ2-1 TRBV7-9 TGTGCCAGCAGCGAAGCAGGGCTAGCGGGAAGGAAGCAGTTCTTC CASSEAGLAGRKQFF
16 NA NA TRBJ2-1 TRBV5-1 TGCGCCAGCAGCTTGGGACAAGGCTATTCCTACAATGAGCAGTTCTTC CASSLGQGYSYNEQFF
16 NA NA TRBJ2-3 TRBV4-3 TGCGCCAGCAGCCAAAGTGGGGTCGACTACACAGATACGCAGTATTTT CASSQSGVDYTDTQYF
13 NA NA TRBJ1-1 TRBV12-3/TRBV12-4 TGTGCCAGCAGTTTGACGGTTAGGGGGGGGCCTTTCTTT CASSLTVRGGPFF
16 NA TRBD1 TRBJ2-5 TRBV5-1 TGCGCCAGCAGCTTGGTGGGGACAGGGTTAGGAGAGACCCAGTACTTC CASSLVGTGLGETQYF
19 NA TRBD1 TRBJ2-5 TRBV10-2 TGCGCCAGCAGTGAGTCTTGGACAGGTTTGGGGGAATACCAAGAGACCCAGTACTTC CASSESWTGLGEYQETQYF
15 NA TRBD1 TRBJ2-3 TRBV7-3 TGTGCCAGCAGCTCGACAGGGGGAGGGGCAGATACGCAGTATTTT CASSSTGGGADTQYF
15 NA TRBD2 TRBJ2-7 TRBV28 TGTGCCAGCAGCATAGGACTAGCGGTTCCCTACGAGCAGTACTTC CASSIGLAVPYEQYF
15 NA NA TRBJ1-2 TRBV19 TGTGCCAGTAGTATTGGACAGATAGCTAACTATGGCTACACCTTC CASSIGQIANYGYTF
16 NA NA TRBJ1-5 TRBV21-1 TGTGCCGCCGACCCCGGGGCACAGGGGGCGATTCAGCCCCAGCATTTT CAADPGAQGAIQPQHF
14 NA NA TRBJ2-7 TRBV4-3 TGCGCCAGCAGCCAAGATTGGACTACCTCCGAGCAGTACTTC CASSQDWTTSEQYF
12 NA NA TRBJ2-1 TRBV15 TGTGCCACCAGCAGAGATAGGATTGAGCAGTTCTTC CATSRDRIEQFF
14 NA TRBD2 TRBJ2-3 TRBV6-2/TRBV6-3 TGTGCCAGCAGTATAGCGGGGGGGCCAGGTACGCAGTATTTT CASSIAGGPGTQYF
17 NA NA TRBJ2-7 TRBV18 TGTGCCAGCTCACCACCGCAGGTAGGGGTGGTCCCCTACGAGCAGTACTTC CASSPPQVGVVPYEQYF
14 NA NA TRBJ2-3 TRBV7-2 TGTGCCAGCAGCCCCCGACACTTCACAGATACGCAGTATTTT CASSPRHFTDTQYF
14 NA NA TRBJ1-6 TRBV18 TGTGCCAGCTCACCCGGCATCGACAATTCACCCCTCCACTTT CASSPGIDNSPLHF
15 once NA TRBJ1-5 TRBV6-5 TGTGCCAGCAGCTCCGGGACCCTGAGCAATCAGCCCCAGCATTTT CASSSGTLSNQPQHF
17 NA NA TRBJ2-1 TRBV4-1 TGCGCCAGCAGCCTCGAGTGGGGGAGAAGCTCCTACAATGAGCAGTTCTTC CASSLEWGRSSYNEQFF
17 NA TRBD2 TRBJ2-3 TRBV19 TGTGCCAGTAGCACATGGGGAGCGGGGGCGCGCACAGATACGCAGTATTTT CASSTWGAGARTDTQYF
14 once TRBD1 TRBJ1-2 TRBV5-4 TGTGCCAGCAGCCGTCAGACAGGGAACTATGGCTACACCTTC CASSRQTGNYGYTF
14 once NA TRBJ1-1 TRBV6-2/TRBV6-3 TGTGCCAGCAGTTACGACCGTCCGGCGACTGAAGCTTTCTTT CASSYDRPATEAFF
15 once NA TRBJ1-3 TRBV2 TGTGCCAGCAGACTTGACAGCAGCTCTGGAAACACCATATATTTT CASRLDSSSGNTIYF
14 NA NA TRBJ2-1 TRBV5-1 TGCGCCAGCAGCCCCTCCTCGGGGGCATCACAGAGGTTCTTC CASSPSSGASQRFF
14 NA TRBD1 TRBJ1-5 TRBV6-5 TGTGCCAGCAGTTATCAGGGGGCTCATCAGCCCCAGCATTTT CASSYQGAHQPQHF
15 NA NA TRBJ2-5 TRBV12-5 TGTGCTAGTGGTCCCCACGGGAGAGCAGGGGAGACCCAGTACTTC CASGPHGRAGETQYF
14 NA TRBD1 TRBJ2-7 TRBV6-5 TGTGCCAGCAGTTGGGGACAGCCGTCCTACGAGCAGTACTTC CASSWGQPSYEQYF
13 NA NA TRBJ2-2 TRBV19 TGTGCCAGTAGTATCACCAAAACCGGGGAGCTGTTTTTT CASSITKTGELFF
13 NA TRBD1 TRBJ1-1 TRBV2 TGTGCCAGCAGTCAGGGGGTTGGCACTGAAGCTTTCTTT CASSQGVGTEAFF
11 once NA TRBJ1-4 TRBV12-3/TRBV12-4 TGTGCCAGCAGTTTCAAAGAAAAACTGTTTTTT CASSFKEKLFF
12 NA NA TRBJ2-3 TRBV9 TGTGCCAGTTCCCGGGACCGTGATACGCAGTATTTT CASSRDRDTQYF
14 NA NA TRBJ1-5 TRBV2 TGTGCCAGCGATTACGGGGGGGGTTCGCAGCCCCAGCATTTT CASDYGGGSQPQHF
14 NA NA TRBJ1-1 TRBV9 TGTGCCAGCAGCGTGGGACACCAGAAAACTGAAGCTTTCTTT CASSVGHQKTEAFF
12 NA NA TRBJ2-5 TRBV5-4 TGTGCCAGCAGCTTGGACAGCCGGGCCCAGTACTTC CASSLDSRAQYF
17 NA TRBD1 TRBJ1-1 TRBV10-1 TGCGCCAGCAGTGAGCCCCACTCATCCGGACAGGGGGCACGTGCTTTCTTT CASSEPHSSGQGARAFF
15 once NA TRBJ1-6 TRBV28 TGTGCCAGCAGTCCCTCTAGGGGGTACAATTCACCCCTCCACTTT CASSPSRGYNSPLHF
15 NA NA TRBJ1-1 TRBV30 TGTGCCTGGAGGAAACCGTGGCCTTCGACCACTGAAGCTTTCTTT CAWRKPWPSTTEAFF
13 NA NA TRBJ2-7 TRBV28 TGTGCCAGCAGTTTGGCCGGTACCTACGAGCAGTACTTC CASSLAGTYEQYF
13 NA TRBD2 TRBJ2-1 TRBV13 TGTGCCAGCAGCTCCTCACTAGCGGGGGAGCAGTTCTTC CASSSSLAGEQFF
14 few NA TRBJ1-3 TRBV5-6 TGTGCCAGCAGCTTGATAGGGGTTGGAAACACCATATATTTT CASSLIGVGNTIYF
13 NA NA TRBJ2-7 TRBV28 TGTGCCAGCAGTCCACCTCCAGGGGTCGAGCAGTACTTC CASSPPPGVEQYF
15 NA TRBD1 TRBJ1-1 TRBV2 TGTGCCAGGACAGGGGGCCCGGGTCAGAACACTGAAGCTTTCTTT CARTGGPGQNTEAFF
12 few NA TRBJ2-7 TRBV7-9 TGTGCCAGCAGCTTAGGGGCCTACGAGCAGTACTTC CASSLGAYEQYF
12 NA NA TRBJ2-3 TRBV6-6 TGTGCCAGCAGCCCCGGGGCAGATACGCAGTATTTT CASSPGADTQYF
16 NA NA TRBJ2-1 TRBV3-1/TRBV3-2 TGTGCCAGCAGCCACCGGGCGGGAAGGTCCTACAATGAGCAGTTCTTC CASSHRAGRSYNEQFF
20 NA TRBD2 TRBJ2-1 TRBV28 TGTGCCAGCAGTTTAAAACTCACCGGGACTAGCGGGCGCTCCTACAATGAGCAGTTCTTC CASSLKLTGTSGRSYNEQFF
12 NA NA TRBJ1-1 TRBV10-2 TGCGCCAGCGGCGGGGCGAACACTGAAGCTTTCTTT CASGGANTEAFF